What follows are 19 T cell receptor beta chains derived from one specimen sequenced in a study of cytomegalovirus exposure and HLA in healthy donors. Clones were sequenced by immunoSEQ multiplex PCR, and TCRdb holds only the in-frame ones, with some missing. This sample has some 150,000 clones, with about 86% found just once. Sequencing input: PBMCs. The origin of the receptors is a human donor in good health.

This rearrangement joins TRBV18 to TRBJ2-2; 10 bases map to TRBD2. Germline V gene data show CDR1 as KGHSH and CDR2 as LQKENI. The CDR3 consists of 16 residues. V shed 5 bases, J shed 0 bases, and the junction held 3 bases outside the gene matches. The CDR3 protein is CASSVLAGANTGELFF. The CDR3 nucleotides read TGTGCCAGCTCAGTTCTAGCGGGAGCGAACACCGGGGAGCTGTTTTTT.

The J gene is TRBJ2-5, the V gene TRBV5-1; 10 bases are a match to TRBD1. After removal of 4 bases from V and 4 bases from J, the junction contained 4 bases not matched to a gene. Looked up from germline, CDR1 is SGHRS and CDR2 is YFSETQ. The CDR3 loop spans 14 amino acids. The CDR3 is CASSPGQGRETQYF. The CDR3 DNA reads TGCGCCAGCAGCCCGGGACAGGGGAGAGAGACCCAGTACTTC.

The chain links TRBV5-4 to TRBJ1-1; 7 bases are a match to TRBD1. Germline CDR1 is SGHNT and CDR2 is YYREEE (reference sequence). J was trimmed by 6 bases and V by 4 bases; bases with no gene match: 9. The CDR3 is made up of 14 amino acids. The CDR3 loop is CASSPSTGDAEAFF. Here the CDR3 DNA reads TGTGCCAGCAGCCCATCTACAGGGGATGCTGAAGCTTTCTTT.

CDR3 loop: CASRATGGRTEAFF. The CDR3 DNA reads as TGTGCCAGCAGAGCGACAGGGGGGAGGACTGAAGCTTTCTTT. J is TRBJ1-1 and V is TRBV6-6, with TRBD1 identical over 9 bases. CDR1 MNHNY and CDR2 SVGAGI come from the germline V gene (reference sequence). The CDR3 is made up of 14 amino acids. V trimming: 6 bases; J trimming: 5 bases; junction bases outside the gene matches: 7.

The chain couples TRBV29-1 to TRBJ2-5, with D possibly TRBD1 on 5 matching bases. CDR3 length: 12 amino acids. Looked up from germline, CDR1 is SQVTM and CDR2 is ANQGSEA. V gave up 5 bases and J gave up 2 bases, with 9 bases separating them. CDR3 residues: CSVLDKQETQYF. The DNA of the CDR3 is TGCAGCGTTTTGGACAAGCAAGAGACCCAGTACTTC.

The gene calls are TRBV28 and TRBJ2-1; possibly TRBD1 for D (5 bases). The CDR3 is 16 residues long. V lost 5 bases and J 9 bases, leaving 23 bases between the germline ends. CDR1 is MDHEN, CDR2 SYDVKM, per germline. The chain's CDR3 is CASSLLTGSPVGEQFF. CDR3 in DNA: TGTGCCAGCAGTCTTCTTACAGGTAGCCCGGTTGGTGAGCAGTTCTTC.

The J gene is TRBJ1-1, the V gene TRBV27; 9 nucleotides align to TRBD1. Unmatched junction bases numbered 14, after V lost 10 bases and J lost 2 bases. CDR3 length equals 16 residues. Per the germline V gene, CDR1 is MNHEY and CDR2 is SMNVEV (reference sequence). In nucleotides, the CDR3 is TGTGCCACCATCGGGACAGGGAGACAATTTAACACTGAAGCTTTCTTT. Protein: CATIGTGRQFNTEAFF.

This chain links TRBV5-1 with TRBJ2-3, with D perhaps matching TRBD1 (6 bases). In germline, CDR1 is SGHRS, CDR2 YFSETQ. The CDR3 loop spans 15 amino acids. Trimming shortened V by 0 bases and J by 0 bases, and 8 bases separated the two germline ends. The CDR3 bases are TGCGCCAGCAGCTTGGTTCAGGGGAGCACAGATACGCAGTATTTT. Its protein product is CASSLVQGSTDTQYF.

J is TRBJ1-2 and V is TRBV27, with a weak D call TRBD1 (5 bases). Trimming took 6 bases from V and 4 from J, leaving 18 bases between them. The CDR3 covers 15 residues. CDR1 and CDR2 (germline): MNHEY, SMNVEV (reference sequence). The CDR3 DNA reads TGTGCCAGCAGGTCCCCCCTCGGGGGATTCTATGGCTACACCTTC. Its translation is CASRSPLGGFYGYTF.

The V gene is TRBV2, the J gene TRBJ1-1; TRBD1 might be the D (6 bases). This CDR3 spans 13 amino acids. The germline V gene has CDR1 SNHLY and CDR2 FYNNEI. V lost 6 bases, J lost 4 bases, and 12 bases lay in between. DNA for the CDR3: TGTGCCAGCAGAGTACAGGGCGTCACTGAAGCTTTCTTT. Its translation is CASRVQGVTEAFF.

This clone showed up just a few times. The J gene is TRBJ1-2, the V gene TRBV6-1; no clear D. The CDR3 has 16 amino acids. V was pared by 2 bases and J by 1 base, with 14 bases between. Germline V CDR1 and CDR2: MNHNS, SASEGT. This chain's CDR3 is CASSEMADRLNYGYTF. The CDR3 DNA reads as TGTGCCAGCAGTGAAATGGCAGATCGACTTAACTATGGCTACACCTTC.

The rearrangement joins TRBV29-1 to TRBJ2-7; 9 bases line up with TRBD1. CDR1 and CDR2 from the germline V gene are SQVTM and ANQGSEA. The V segment lost 3 bases and the J segment 0 bases; nucleotides outside the gene matches: 0. The CDR3 is 13 amino acids. Here the CDR3 DNA reads TGCAGCGTTGAGACAGGGGGCTCCTACGAGCAGTACTTC. Protein product: CSVETGGSYEQYF.

The V gene is TRBV5-1, the J gene TRBJ2-6; 9 positions match TRBD1. V lost 6 bases to trimming and J lost 2 bases; unmatched junction nucleotides: 9. The germline gives CDR1 SGHRS, CDR2 YFSETQ. This CDR3 spans 17 amino acids. The CDR3 DNA follows: TGCGCCAGCAAACCGGGACAGGGAAACACTGGGGCCAACGTCCTGACTTTC. Protein: CASKPGQGNTGANVLTF.

This sequence joins TRBV6-5 and TRBJ2-1, with 7 bases matching TRBD2. J lost 10 bases, V lost 2 bases, and 8 bases had no gene match. In germline, CDR1 is MNHEY, CDR2 SVGAGI. CDR3 length: 14 amino acids. CDR3 DNA: TGTGCCAGCAGTTACACGGGAGGAGGATCCGAGCAGTTCTTC. Its translation: CASSYTGGGSEQFF.

The chain couples TRBV28 to TRBJ2-5; possible D gene TRBD2, 6 bases. The CDR3 sequence is 14 residues long. V was pared by 5 bases and J by 1 base, with 11 bases between. Per the germline V gene, CDR1 is MDHEN and CDR2 is SYDVKM. The CDR3, as DNA: TGTGCCAGCAGTCTAATAGCGGTCCAAGAGACCCAGTACTTC. Its protein product is CASSLIAVQETQYF.

The chain employs TRBV11-3 and TRBJ2-1; a possible D gene is TRBD2 (5 bases). CDR1 is SGHNT, CDR2 YENEEA, per germline. This CDR3 contains 14 residues. Trimming pared 5 bases from V and 1 base from J, leaving 9 bases between. The DNA of the CDR3 is TGTGCCAGCAGCAGCGGCAGGTCCTACAATGAGCAGTTCTTC. This translates into CASSSGRSYNEQFF.

This chain joins TRBV19 and TRBJ1-5, with no clear D. The CDR3 has 14 amino acids. V lost 0 bases and J lost 4, with 7 bases in between. Germline V gives CDR1 LNHDA, CDR2 SQIVND (reference sequence). CDR3 nucleotides: TGTGCCAGTAGTATAGAAACGGGAAATCAGCCCCAGCATTTT. This encodes CASSIETGNQPQHF.

The chain uses TRBV6-4 and TRBJ2-1; TRBD1 agrees at 9 bases. V gave up 0 bases and J gave up 10 bases; unmatched junction bases: 7. The CDR3 totals 15 residues. Per the germline V gene, CDR1 is MRHNA and CDR2 is SNTAGT. The CDR3 region has the DNA TGTGCCAGCAGTGACTCCGCCGGGACAGGGAGGGAGCAGTTCTTC. Translation gives CASSDSAGTGREQFF.

J is TRBJ2-2 and V is TRBV9; 9 nucleotides line up with TRBD2. This CDR3 contains 19 residues. V dropped 0 bases and J dropped 0; count of bases not matched to a gene: 9. Germline V gene lookup returns CDR1 SGDLS and CDR2 YYNGEE. The chain's CDR3 is CASSVVSSSGGSNTGELFF. Here the CDR3 DNA reads TGTGCCAGCAGCGTAGTTTCGAGTAGCGGGGGTTCGAACACCGGGGAGCTGTTTTTT.